Shown below are 16 T cell receptor beta chains from a single sample sequenced in a study of PD-1 blockade in classical Hodgkin lymphoma. Indicated time point: cycle 4 day 1 (C4D1), after five to seven weeks of nivolumab. Autologous stem cell transplantation was followed by relapse in every patient, and brentuximab vedotin exposure varied. The protocol was immunoSEQ multiplex PCR, while the TCRdb copy is restricted to in-frame clones and leaves out a portion. In the table there are approximately 100,000 clones, approximately 86% of which are singletons. The material was peripheral blood mononuclear cells (PBMCs), obtained before the fourth cycle of nivolumab. The receptors stem from a human donor with classical Hodgkin lymphoma.

The rearrangement uses TRBV30 and TRBJ2-3, with 7 bases aligning to TRBD2. The CDR3 covers 15 residues. The germline V gene encodes CDR1 GTSNPN and CDR2 SVGIG (reference sequence). V lost 2 bases, J lost 0 bases, and 5 bases stayed unmatched. The CDR3 nucleotides read TGTGCCTGGAGTAGTCTAGCGGCGAGCACAGATACGCAGTATTTT. Encoded protein: CAWSSLAASTDTQYF.

This chain connects TRBV5-1 to TRBJ1-1, with D possibly TRBD1 on 5 matching bases. V lost 9 bases and J 5 bases, leaving 17 bases between the germline ends. CDR1 and CDR2 (germline): SGHRS, YFSETQ. This CDR3 contains 13 residues. The CDR3 nucleotides are TGCGCCACCCGACTTGGGGGTGGTACTGAAGCTTTCTTT. Its protein is CATRLGGGTEAFF.

This clone was seen only once. This chain uses TRBV5-8 with TRBJ2-7; D might be TRBD1 (5 bases). The CDR3 extends over 13 amino acids. The germline V gene has CDR1 SGHTS and CDR2 YDEGEE. The V end lost 4 bases, the J end lost 2 bases, and 10 bases lay between the germline ends. The DNA for the CDR3 is TGTGCCAGCAGCAGGGGAAGGACCTACGAGCAGTACTTC. It codes for CASSRGRTYEQYF.

The chain carries TRBV19 and TRBJ2-7, with TRBD2 matching over 8 bases. From germline, CDR1 is LNHDA and CDR2 SQIVND (reference sequence). This CDR3 comprises 15 residues. With V trimmed by 10 bases and J by 3 bases, 14 bases remained unmatched. CDR3 loop: CATRRGAGDLYEQYF. CDR3 DNA sequence: TGTGCCACCCGAAGGGGAGCGGGGGACCTCTACGAGCAGTACTTC.

This sequence joins TRBV30 and TRBJ2-5; D is unclear. Germline loops: CDR1 GTSNPN, CDR2 SVGIG (reference sequence). The CDR3 spans 13 residues. The V end was cut by 3 bases, the J end by 2 bases, with 10 bases between. The CDR3 loop is CAWSELWQETQYF. The CDR3 nucleotides are TGTGCCTGGAGCGAGCTTTGGCAAGAGACCCAGTACTTC.

The V and J genes are TRBV6-5 and TRBJ2-7, with TRBD2 identical over 7 bases. The CDR3 spans 15 residues. V trimming: 7 bases; J trimming: 0 bases; junction bases outside the gene matches: 9. The germline V gene has CDR1 MNHEY and CDR2 SVGAGI. The CDR3 nucleotides read TGTGCCAGCATCCCCAGCGGGACCAGCTCCTACGAGCAGTACTTC. This translates into CASIPSGTSSYEQYF.

The V call is TRBV4-2, the J call TRBJ2-7; D is perhaps TRBD2 (7 bases). Trimming stripped 0 bases from V and 4 bases from J, with 19 bases between. This CDR3 is built from 17 residues. Germline loops: CDR1 LGHNA, CDR2 YNFKEQ. The CDR3, as DNA: TGTGCCAGCAGCCAAGAGGGAGGCGGGGGCCTAGGGTACGAGCAGTACTTC. Translated: CASSQEGGGGLGYEQYF.

The V call is TRBV11-3, the J call TRBJ1-2; D is unresolved. The CDR3 runs 16 residues. Germline CDR1 reads SGHNT; CDR2 reads YENEEA. V lost 0 bases and J 9 bases, leaving 20 bases between the germline ends. The CDR3 bases are TGTGCCAGCAGCTTAGAGAAAACCGTGCCCCTGGAGTGCTACACCTTC. This sequence encodes CASSLEKTVPLECYTF. Full variable domain (rest looked up from reference TRBV11-3 and TRBJ1-2): EAGVVQSPRYKIIEKKQPVAFWCNPISGHNTLYWYLQNLGQGPELLIRYENEEAVDDSQLPKDRFSAERLKGVDSTLKIQPAELGDSAVYLCASSLEKTVPLECYTFGSGTRLTVV.

The V gene is TRBV18, the J gene TRBJ2-7, with D perhaps assigned TRBD1 or TRBD2 (6 bases each). Deletions cut 2 bases from V and 4 bases from J, with 18 bases between. The V gene's germline CDR1 is KGHSH and CDR2 LQKENI. This CDR3 region has 16 residues. The CDR3 nucleotides read TGTGCCAGCTCACCATACCGGGACACCGGGGGATACGAGCAGTACTTC. Translation gives CASSPYRDTGGYEQYF.

This chain uses TRBV7-2 with TRBJ2-2; D is uncertain. Trimming took off 5 bases at V and 5 bases at J, with 9 bases between the two ends. Per the germline V gene, CDR1 is SGHTA and CDR2 is FQGNSA. The CDR3 sequence is 13 residues long. The CDR3 is CASSPQLTGELFF. The CDR3 DNA reads TGTGCCAGCAGCCCCCAGCTAACCGGGGAGCTGTTTTTT.

V gene TRBV6-5 combines with J gene TRBJ2-1, with 8 nucleotides matching TRBD2. This CDR3 is 13 amino acids long. The V gene's germline CDR1 is MNHEY and CDR2 SVGAGI. J gave up 11 bases and V 6 bases, and 9 bases lay outside the gene matches. CDR3 in amino acids: CASSLHGGGKQFF. CDR3 coding DNA: TGTGCCAGCAGCCTCCACGGGGGGGGTAAGCAGTTCTTC.

The CDR3 DNA reads TGTGCCATCAGCCTAGACAGGGTTGGCTATGGCTACACCTTC. This sequence encodes CAISLDRVGYGYTF. The genes are TRBV10-3 and TRBJ1-2; 7 bases fit TRBD1. The CDR3 sequence is 14 residues long. CDR1 and CDR2 from the germline V gene are ENHRY and SYGVKD. Unmatched junction bases numbered 8, after V lost 6 bases and J lost 4 bases.

The gene calls are TRBV5-4 and TRBJ1-1; the D is unclear. Germline lookup yields CDR1 SGHNT and CDR2 YYREEE (reference sequence). V was clipped by 2 bases and J by 3 bases, with 11 bases between them. The CDR3 length is 14 residues. This CDR3 reads CASSLGFRDTEAFF. For the CDR3, the DNA is TGTGCCAGCAGCTTAGGGTTTCGCGACACTGAAGCTTTCTTT.

The chain recombines TRBV10-3 with TRBJ2-3, with 8 nucleotides matching TRBD2. Trimming at V came to 6 bases and at J to 1 base, leaving 6 bases not matched to a gene. This CDR3 contains 15 residues. The germline V gene has CDR1 ENHRY and CDR2 SYGVKD. The CDR3 coding sequence is TGTGCCATCAGGAAAGCGGGAGAGCGCACAGATACGCAGTATTTT. It translates to CAIRKAGERTDTQYF.

CDR3 sequence (DNA): TGTGCCAGCAGGTCTCCAACTAGCGGGAGTATAGATGAGCAGTTCTTC. It is translated as CASRSPTSGSIDEQFF. The chain employs TRBV7-2 and TRBJ2-1; 11 bases agree with TRBD2. Per the germline V gene, CDR1 is SGHTA and CDR2 is FQGNSA. Unmatched junction bases numbered 12, after V lost 6 bases and J lost 8 bases. This CDR3 is 16 amino acids long.

This chain uses TRBV7-2 with TRBJ2-1; 7 nucleotides align to TRBD2. Per the germline V gene, CDR1 is SGHTA and CDR2 is FQGNSA. This CDR3 region has 14 residues. V trimming: 5 bases; J trimming: 5 bases; junction bases outside the gene matches: 6. CDR3 bases: TGTGCCAGCAGCCGGGGGACTATAAACAATGAGCAGTTCTTC. Encoded protein: CASSRGTINNEQFF.